What follows describes a single T cell receptor (beta chain). No antigen is known for it. Per-nucleotide qualities are absent, and no much larger clonotype sits a single base away. Systemically healthy Caucasian individuals from Russia, around 39 in total and aged about 6 to 95 years, were included as donors. Roughly 9.5 milliliters of peripheral blood were drawn from each donor into EDTA-treated Vacutainer tubes. Ficoll-Paque density-gradient centrifugation was used to isolate PBMCs, with at least 6.5 million per sample. Total RNA, at least 6 micrograms per sample, was extracted from PBMCs with Trizol reagent. For every donor, flow cytometry on a PBMC aliquot measured the percentage of naive CD45RAhigh/CD27high T cells. Library preparation employed 5' RACE. The sequencer listed for this sample is Illumina HiSeq 2500. The second PCR ran for roughly 7 to 11 cycles and used a J-beta primer mix along with a sample-barcoded 5' primer. A unique molecular identifier was introduced onto each TCR beta cDNA molecule by a template-switch 5' adaptor carrying 12 random nucleotides. At least 3 million CDR3-containing paired-end reads were obtained from each sample. The Mint cDNA synthesis kit, primed by a TRBC-specific oligonucleotide, was used to synthesize first-strand cDNA from all RNA. Following uracil-DNA glycosylase treatment, a first 18-cycle PCR with universal primers M1SS and BC2_uni_R was performed on all cDNA. The study's processing was this. For normalization, 1 million high-quality reads, each with a distinct molecular identifier, were randomly selected from each sample. Reads sharing molecular identifiers were discarded rather than binned into consensus sequences. MiTCR, set to a Q25 quality threshold and the strictest error-elimination algorithm, was used for CDR3 identification, clonotype clustering and error correction. Lower-bound total TCR beta diversity was estimated with a nonparametric unseen species model using Euler transformation. Using fastp at Q25 and MiXCR, TCRdb reprocessed the public reads and kept productive beta chains. Entries that share a CDR3 protein sequence are merged under the most common genes and DNA. For this entry, the V and J calls and clone size follow TCRdb and not the study's own pipeline. In this sample the table shows 700,000 or so distinct CDR3 sequences, about 24% of which occur a single time. About 22% of the sample lies in the top ten.

The data belong to a study of blood T cells in healthy people across ages (dated by TCRdb to the mid-2010s). Context from the whole study: In model experiments, template switching captured about one uniquely barcoded TCR beta cDNA molecule for every two T cells. Age-related changes in TCR beta repertoire diversity were measured in the study by deep sequencing normalized with unique cDNA molecular identifiers. The donors were divided into four age groups: young (average approximately 16 years), middle-aged (approximately 39), aged (about 61) and long-lived (about 80). To avoid experimental bias, donors of different ages were distributed randomly across sequencing lanes. Using the same blood draw, the study looked at two additional independent replicas of 1 million unique cDNA reads for two donors, one aged 18 to 30 and the other aged 80 or older. Findings and caveats that apply to the study as a whole: Compared with the aged group, the long-lived group had more naive CD4+ T cells, fewer expanded clones and increased TCR diversity, suggesting age selection. A strong correlation was found between observed TCR beta diversity and the percentage of naive T cells measured by flow cytometry. Bulk unsorted PBMC profiling prevented conclusive comparison of naive and antigen-experienced compartments. As age increased, observed TCR beta diversity per million T cells dropped in a roughly linear way, and a significant reduction was already evident by age around 41. Estimates of total diversity from one million sequenced T cells were regarded as lower bounds and underestimates. Because the CMV infection status of the donors was unknown, age-related changes in expanded clonotypes may potentially have been confounded.

This clonotype originated in a man between 65 and 85 years old in good health. Sequenced sample: blood.

The CDR3 amino acid sequence is: CASSHRTSGGSDTQYF. The sequenced DNA: TGTGCCAGCAGTCACCGGACTAGCGGGGGGTCAGATACGCAGTATTTT. This chain joins TRBV12-3 or TRBV12-4 to TRBJ2-3; a stretch of 14 junction bases matches TRBD2. The junction shows trimming of 5 bases on V and 4 bases on J, and the gene matches do not reach 5 bases of it. The CDR3 goes from the cysteine to the phenylalanine over 16 residues. Only the CDR3 part of the read is kept: 48 bases, read in frame from the first base.